The 29 T cell receptor beta chains below all came from one sample that was sequenced in a study of OX40 agonist ivuxolimab in advanced cancers. Only in-frame clones appear in the TCRdb table, and some are missing; sequencing was by immunoSEQ multiplex PCR. The repertoire has 65,000 to 95,000 clones, 91% of them found once; the top ten carry around 7%. The material sequenced was CD4+ or CD8+ T cells sorted from blood, taken in a trial of the OX40 agonist ivuxolimab. Source of these receptors: an adult with an advanced solid tumor such as melanoma, head and neck, liver or kidney cancer.

The J gene is TRBJ1-2, the V gene TRBV6-5; D is unresolved. This CDR3 contains 13 residues. V gave up 0 bases and J gave up 7 bases, with 9 bases separating them. Germline-derived CDR1 and CDR2 are MNHEY and SVGAGI. CDR3 sequence reads: CASSYSGVGGYTF. The CDR3 DNA sequence: TGTGCCAGCAGTTACTCCGGTGTTGGTGGCTACACCTTC.

This chain connects TRBV23-1 to TRBJ2-1; D gene ambiguous. TRBV23-1 falls under the ORF class, with uncertain function. Trimming took 2 bases from V and 10 from J, leaving 9 bases between them. The CDR3 is 12 residues long. The CDR3 region has the DNA TGCGCCAGCAGTCAACCCAGGCCCGAGCAGTTCTTC. Its protein product is CASSQPRPEQFF.

This chain uses TRBV5-1 with TRBJ2-3; the D is unclear. CDR3 length: 11 residues. V was shortened by 1 base and J by 3 bases, with 0 bases between the two germline ends. CDR1 is SGHRS, CDR2 YFSETQ, per germline. CDR3 bases: TGCGCCAGCAGCTTGACAGATACGCAGTATTTT. It specifies CASSLTDTQYF.

The CDR3 DNA reads as TGCGCCACCTTTGACAGTTATGGCTACACCTTC. This encodes CATFDSYGYTF. V is TRBV5-1 and J is TRBJ1-2, with D tentatively TRBD1 (5 bases). This CDR3 has 11 amino acids. V dropped 9 bases and J dropped 5 bases, with 11 bases sitting between them. Per the germline V gene, CDR1 is SGHRS and CDR2 is YFSETQ.

The V call is TRBV5-1, the J call TRBJ1-3, with 7 bases matching TRBD1. Trimming at V came to 3 bases and at J to 0 bases, leaving 6 bases not matched to a gene. This CDR3 contains 16 residues. Germline V lookup: CDR1 SGHRS, CDR2 YFSETQ. The CDR3 coding sequence is TGCGCCAGCAGCTGGGGACAGCCGAGCTCTGGAAACACCATATATTTT. The encoded protein is CASSWGQPSSGNTIYF.

This chain uses TRBV11-3 with TRBJ2-5, with D hard to call. The germline CDR1 and CDR2 sequences are SGHNT and YENEEA. V lost 2 bases to trimming and J lost 5 bases, with 9 bases between them. The CDR3 is made up of 13 amino acids. The CDR3 DNA follows: TGTGCCAGCAGCTTATCTTGCAGGGAGACCCAGTACTTC. Its protein product is CASSLSCRETQYF.

The chain employs TRBV5-6 and TRBJ2-1; TRBD2 agrees at 9 bases. Germline trimming cut 4 bases from V and 2 bases from J; bases unmatched to any gene: 1. There are 14 residues in the CDR3. The germline V gene encodes CDR1 SGHDT and CDR2 YYEEEE. CDR3 coding DNA: TGTGCCAGCAGCGGCGGGAGGGCCTACAATGAGCAGTTCTTC. Encoded protein: CASSGGRAYNEQFF.

This clone appeared once. J is TRBJ2-1 and V is TRBV4-2; TRBD2 is a possible D gene (6 bases). CDR1 is LGHNA, CDR2 YNFKEQ, per germline. The CDR3 runs 15 residues. Trimming shortened V by 0 bases and J by 7 bases, and 13 bases separated the two germline ends. CDR3 coding DNA: TGTGCCAGCAGCCAAGATCGGACTAAAGATAATGAGCAGTTCTTC. Translation: CASSQDRTKDNEQFF.

The chain links TRBV18 to TRBJ2-6, with unresolved D. V was cut by 3 bases and J by 0 bases, with 9 bases left in between. This CDR3 spans 16 amino acids. The germline gives CDR1 KGHSH, CDR2 LQKENI. The CDR3: CASSPSGSSGANVLTF. The CDR3 region has the DNA TGTGCCAGCTCACCCTCCGGGTCCTCTGGGGCCAACGTCCTGACTTTC.

V and J are TRBV5-1 and TRBJ1-2; no reliable D call. Germline V gene sequence: CDR1 SGHRS, CDR2 YFSETQ. The CDR3 contains 14 residues. V lost 0 bases and J lost 4, with 10 bases in between. The CDR3 protein is CASSLDPGTYGYTF. CDR3 sequence (DNA): TGCGCCAGCAGCTTGGATCCGGGAACCTATGGCTACACCTTC.

The rearrangement links TRBV7-8 to TRBJ1-1; D remains unclear. Germline V lookup: CDR1 SGHVS, CDR2 FQNEAQ. The length of the CDR3 is 17 residues. Trimming removed 5 bases at V and 5 bases at J, with 24 bases between. DNA of the CDR3: TGTGCCAGCAGCAAATCCTCGCCGACCGGGTTTGGGACTGAAGCTTTCTTT. This codes for CASSKSSPTGFGTEAFF.

The chain carries TRBV7-6 and TRBJ2-2; TRBD1 agrees at 7 bases. Germline V gives CDR1 SGHVS, CDR2 FNYEAQ. This CDR3 spans 16 amino acids. The trim removed 4 bases at V and 5 bases at J, leaving 10 bases unmatched. CDR3 sequence (DNA): TGTGCCAGCAGCTATCCCCGGACAGGTGGGACCGGGGAGCTGTTTTTT. This gives the protein CASSYPRTGGTGELFF.

V and J are TRBV28 and TRBJ1-2; D possibly corresponds to TRBD1 (6 bases). V was trimmed by 3 bases and J by 4 bases, leaving 12 bases between them. In germline, CDR1 is MDHEN, CDR2 SYDVKM. This CDR3 is built from 14 residues. In nucleotides, the CDR3 is TGTGCCAGCAGTTTGGGCAGGGACATCTATGGCTACACCTTC. Protein: CASSLGRDIYGYTF.

This chain connects TRBV28 to TRBJ2-3; 12 nucleotides match TRBD2. The V segment lost 8 bases and the J segment 4 bases; nucleotides outside the gene matches: 7. The CDR3 consists of 15 residues. Germline V gene sequence: CDR1 MDHEN, CDR2 SYDVKM. The CDR3 coding sequence is TGTGCCAGCCTTACTAGCGGGAGGTTAGCAGATACGCAGTATTTT. Protein sequence: CASLTSGRLADTQYF.

To note about this clone: This sample includes further DNA sequences coding for the same CDR3. The rearrangement joins TRBV7-9 to TRBJ2-5; D not resolved. Germline CDR1 reads SEHNR; CDR2 reads FQNEAQ (reference sequence). The CDR3 is 12 residues long. Trimming removed 3 bases from V and 4 bases from J, with 6 bases in between. The CDR3 DNA is TGTGCCAGCAGCTTCGGTGGAGAGACCCAGTACTTC. Amino acid sequence: CASSFGGETQYF.

This clone has more than one count but fewer than ten. The chain employs TRBV4-1 and TRBJ1-3; D is undetermined. CDR3 length equals 14 residues. V was clipped by 3 bases and J by 4 bases, with 10 bases between them. CDR1 is MGHRA and CDR2 is YSYEKL in the germline V gene. The CDR3 loop is CASSHPSRGNTIYF. The DNA of the CDR3 is TGCGCCAGCAGCCATCCTAGCCGCGGAAACACCATATATTTT.

The V gene is TRBV28, the J gene TRBJ2-3; 7 positions match TRBD1. There are 15 residues in the CDR3. The trim removed 3 bases at V and 2 bases at J, leaving 5 bases unmatched. Germline assignment: CDR1 MDHEN and CDR2 SYDVKM. CDR3: CASSFPGTATDTQYF. The CDR3 bases are TGTGCCAGCAGTTTCCCTGGGACAGCCACAGATACGCAGTATTTT.

The rearrangement uses TRBV28 and TRBJ1-3, with unresolved D. V dropped 5 bases and J dropped 4 bases, with 12 bases sitting between them. Germline V gives CDR1 MDHEN, CDR2 SYDVKM. This CDR3 contains 14 residues. The DNA for the CDR3 is TGTGCCAGCAGTCTCGGGCCCGAAGGAAACACCATATATTTT. This codes for CASSLGPEGNTIYF.

The V and J genes are TRBV19 and TRBJ2-5; 8 bases agree with TRBD2. Germline V gene lookup returns CDR1 LNHDA and CDR2 SQIVND (reference sequence). CDR3 length equals 15 residues. The V segment lost 3 bases and the J segment 3 bases; nucleotides outside the gene matches: 6. Written as DNA, the CDR3 is TGTGCCAGTAGTATTGGACTAGCTACTAAAGAGACCCAGTACTTC. Amino acid sequence: CASSIGLATKETQYF.

V and J are TRBV5-4 and TRBJ2-3, with TRBD2 as a possible D gene (6 bases). Germline lookup yields CDR1 SGHNT and CDR2 YYREEE (reference sequence). The V end was cut by 1 base, the J end by 6 bases, with 18 bases between. This CDR3 region has 16 residues. The CDR3 sequence is CASSLSGISGGDTQYF. As DNA, the CDR3 is TGTGCCAGCAGCTTGTCCGGGATTAGCGGTGGGGATACGCAGTATTTT.

This CDR3 is CASSEGTGNQPQHF. CDR3 coding DNA: TGTGCCAGCAGTGAAGGGACAGGGAATCAGCCCCAGCATTTT. V usage is TRBV6-1 and J usage is TRBJ1-5, with 8 positions matching TRBD1. This CDR3 is built from 14 residues. Trimming cost V 1 base and J 4 bases; bases outside gene matches: 0. Germline lookup yields CDR1 MNHNS and CDR2 SASEGT.

The chain carries TRBV2 and TRBJ2-1; TRBD2 matches at 13 bases. Germline lookup yields CDR1 SNHLY and CDR2 FYNNEI. CDR3 length: 16 residues. After removal of 6 bases from V and 4 bases from J, the junction contained 6 bases not matched to a gene. The DNA for the CDR3 is TGTGCCAGCAGGGGGGGACTAGCGGGAAGATACAATGAGCAGTTCTTC. Its protein product is CASRGGLAGRYNEQFF.

V and J are TRBV5-6 and TRBJ1-1, with unresolved D. Between the trimmed V and J ends, which lost 0 bases and 0 bases, there was a span of 12 bases. The V gene's germline CDR1 is SGHDT and CDR2 YYEEEE. The CDR3 totals 16 residues. The CDR3 region has the DNA TGTGCCAGCAGCTTGGTGACGGACCTTATGAACACTGAAGCTTTCTTT. Its translation is CASSLVTDLMNTEAFF.

This rearrangement joins TRBV5-8 to TRBJ2-1; weak D call: TRBD1 (5 bases). This CDR3 is built from 13 residues. The V end was cut by 2 bases, the J end by 6 bases, with 9 bases between. Germline V gene sequence: CDR1 SGHTS, CDR2 YDEGEE. This chain's CDR3 is CASSLERGNEQFF. The CDR3 region has the DNA TGTGCCAGCAGCTTAGAAAGGGGCAATGAGCAGTTCTTC.

This chain joins TRBV7-8 and TRBJ2-1; D possibly uses TRBD1 or TRBD2 (5 bases each). Germline V gene sequence: CDR1 SGHVS, CDR2 FQNEAQ. Trimming stripped 4 bases from V and 4 bases from J, with 14 bases between. The CDR3 loop spans 15 amino acids. CDR3 coding DNA: TGTGCCAGCAGCTCCGGGACCACACTTTACAATGAGCAGTTCTTC. It codes for CASSSGTTLYNEQFF.

The chain recombines TRBV11-2 with TRBJ2-1; D call uncertain. The CDR3 has 14 residues. The germline V and J ends were trimmed by 1 base and 6 bases, with 10 bases remaining between them. CDR1 and CDR2 (germline): SGHAT, FQNNGV. The CDR3 protein is CASSLGLIPNEQFF. The CDR3, as DNA: TGTGCCAGCAGCTTAGGCCTCATTCCCAATGAGCAGTTCTTC.

The CDR3 DNA reads TGTGCCAGCAGTTCGCTAATAGACTCAGGGAGGAGCAATCAGCCCCAGCATTTT. This gives the protein CASSSLIDSGRSNQPQHF. The chain is built from TRBV28 and TRBJ1-5, with a tentative D call TRBD1 (5 bases). Trimming took 4 bases from V and 1 from J, leaving 20 bases between them. CDR1 is MDHEN, CDR2 SYDVKM, per germline. The CDR3 has 18 amino acids.

Of note for this clone: A read error may produce the germline difference seen at one junction end. The chain uses TRBV4-1 and TRBJ2-1, with D tentatively TRBD1 or TRBD2 (5 bases each). The CDR3 covers 12 residues. Germline V CDR1 and CDR2: MGHRA, YSYEKL. CDR3 DNA: TGCGCCAGCAGCCAGACGGGGACCCCCCAAGTCTTC. Protein sequence: CASSQTGTPQVF.

J is TRBJ1-5 and V is TRBV10-3; weak D call: TRBD1 (5 bases). Trimming took 0 bases from V and 1 from J, leaving 7 bases between them. This CDR3 region has 15 residues. Germline V gene data show CDR1 as ENHRY and CDR2 as SYGVKD. The CDR3, as DNA: TGTGCCATCAGTGAGTCGACAGAGAGCAATCAGCCCCAGCATTTT. Encoded protein: CAISESTESNQPQHF.